The 13 T cell receptor beta chains presented below share a single source sample, sequenced in a study of T-cell memory formation after mild COVID-19. TCRdb recomputed calls from the 5' RACE reads with MiXCR, one row per CDR3 protein. The sample includes approximately 560,000 distinct CDR3 sequences, around a sixth of them seen just once. The sample was PBMCs or a T cell subset sorted from them (not recorded which). These receptors originate from an adult woman who had mild COVID-19 (a few samples of this study predate the infection). Cell type and time point are not known.

The CDR3 DNA follows: TGTGCCAGCAGTTTCGGGGGGGCCAGGAATCAGCCCCAGCATTTT. Protein product: CASSFGGARNQPQHF. V and J are TRBV28 and TRBJ1-5, with D maybe TRBD1 (6 bases). V lost 3 bases to trimming and J lost 4 bases, with 13 bases between them. CDR3 length: 15 amino acids. CDR1 is MDHEN, CDR2 SYDVKM, per germline.

This clonotype has only a few counts. The chain carries TRBV6-5 and TRBJ1-4; a possible D gene is TRBD1 (6 bases). The CDR3 loop spans 14 amino acids. The germline V gene has CDR1 MNHEY and CDR2 SVGAGI. The V gene lost 4 bases and the J gene lost 7 bases, with 13 bases spanning the gap. The CDR3 DNA reads TGTGCCAGCAGTTCTACAGGGACGGGTGAAAAACTGTTTTTT. Translation: CASSSTGTGEKLFF.

This clonotype was observed many times. The chain uses TRBV3-1 and TRBJ2-5; D may be TRBD2 (7 bases). The CDR3 extends over 14 amino acids. The V and J ends lost 4 bases and 5 bases respectively, with 14 bases between them. Germline V CDR1 and CDR2: LGHDT, YNNKEL (reference sequence). This chain's CDR3 is CASSLPGGFETQYF. The DNA for the CDR3 is TGTGCCAGCAGCCTTCCGGGGGGCTTTGAGACCCAGTACTTC.

This clonotype came up a few times. At one of its ends the junction is not consistent with the germline gene, which may arise from a read error. CDR3 loop: CASSSFRQGAYEQYF. The CDR3 DNA sequence: TGTGCCAGCAGTTCCTTCAGACAGGGGGCCTATGAGCAGTACTTC. The gene calls are TRBV28 and TRBJ2-7; 10 bases match TRBD1. The CDR3 is 15 residues long. Looked up from germline, CDR1 is MDHEN and CDR2 is SYDVKM.

This clonotype was picked up many times. V gene TRBV7-2 combines with J gene TRBJ1-2; 9 nucleotides align to TRBD1. CDR1 is SGHTA, CDR2 FQGNSA, per germline. CDR3 length: 14 amino acids. V was pared by 5 bases and J by 8 bases, with 9 bases of the junction left unmatched. In DNA, the CDR3 is TGTGCCAGCAGCCCCGGGACAGGGATGAAGGGCTACACCTTC. Protein sequence: CASSPGTGMKGYTF.

The chain uses TRBV2 and TRBJ1-5; weak D call: TRBD1 (6 bases). CDR1 SNHLY and CDR2 FYNNEI come from the germline V gene. The CDR3 is 15 amino acids. The germline V and J ends were trimmed by 2 bases and 4 bases, with 12 bases remaining between them. CDR3 region: CASSEQRGGNQPQHF. The CDR3 region has the DNA TGTGCCAGCAGTGAACAGAGAGGGGGGAATCAGCCCCAGCATTTT. Full variable domain (remainder filled in from reference TRBV2 and TRBJ1-5): EPEVTQTPSHQVTQMGQEVILRCVPISNHLYFYWYRQILGQKVEFLVSFYNNEISEKSEIFDDQFSVERPDGSNFTLKIRSTKLEDSAMYFCASSEQRGGNQPQHFGDGTRLSIL.

The chain uses TRBV20-1 and TRBJ2-1; 10 nucleotides line up with TRBD2. J was trimmed by 5 bases and V by 6 bases; bases with no gene match: 10. Germline V gives CDR1 DFQATT, CDR2 SNEGSKA (reference sequence). The CDR3 runs to 15 residues. The CDR3 nucleotides read TGCAGTGCCAATCTTTTAGCGGGGGGTGACAATGAGCAGTTCTTC. Translated: CSANLLAGGDNEQFF.

The V call is TRBV20-1, the J call TRBJ2-7; TRBD2 matches 8 bases. The CDR3 covers 16 residues. Germline V CDR1 and CDR2: DFQATT, SNEGSKA (reference sequence). V shed 0 bases, J shed 0 bases, and the junction held 7 bases outside the gene matches. CDR3 DNA sequence: TGCAGTGCTAGAGATATAGCGGGAAGCTCCTCCTACGAGCAGTACTTC. Translation: CSARDIAGSSSYEQYF.

V and J are TRBV19 and TRBJ1-1, with unresolved D. Per the germline V gene, CDR1 is LNHDA and CDR2 is SQIVND (reference sequence). The CDR3 totals 13 residues. V was clipped by 3 bases and J by 4 bases, with 9 bases between them. The CDR3 sequence is CASSMSRITEAFF. The DNA for the CDR3 is TGTGCCAGTAGTATGTCCAGGATCACTGAAGCTTTCTTT.

The chain couples TRBV14 to TRBJ2-3; 9 bases align to TRBD2. The CDR3 covers 18 residues. Germline assignment: CDR1 SGHDN and CDR2 FVKESK. J gave up 2 bases and V 1 base, and 10 bases lay outside the gene matches. As DNA, the CDR3 is TGTGCCAGCAGCCAAGGAGTAAACTTAGCGGGAGTCACAGATACGCAGTATTTT. It codes for CASSQGVNLAGVTDTQYF.

This CDR3 reads CASRSSGRALSGEQYF. The CDR3 region has the DNA TGTGCCAGCAGATCTAGCGGGAGGGCCCTCTCAGGCGAGCAGTACTTC. V gene TRBV6-5 combines with J gene TRBJ2-7, with TRBD2 identical over 12 bases. Germline CDR1 reads MNHEY; CDR2 reads SVGAGI. Trimming at V came to 6 bases and at J to 6 bases, leaving 12 bases not matched to a gene. This CDR3 comprises 16 residues.

The chain is built from TRBV9 and TRBJ2-3, with D perhaps matching TRBD1 or TRBD2 (6 bases each). Germline assignment: CDR1 SGDLS and CDR2 YYNGEE. The CDR3 runs to 16 residues. V was clipped by 0 bases and J by 1 base, with 12 bases between them. The CDR3 protein is CASSVGGALGTDTQYF. The CDR3 DNA sequence: TGTGCCAGCAGCGTAGGGGGGGCGCTGGGCACAGATACGCAGTATTTT.

This clonotype was counted ten times or more. J is TRBJ2-7 and V is TRBV7-6; TRBD1 agrees at 8 bases. J gave up 6 bases and V 5 bases, and 3 bases lay outside the gene matches. Germline CDR1 and CDR2: SGHVS and FNYEAQ. This CDR3 is 12 amino acids long. CDR3 in DNA: TGTGCCAGCAGCCGAGACAGGGGCGAGCAGTACTTC. It translates to CASSRDRGEQYF.